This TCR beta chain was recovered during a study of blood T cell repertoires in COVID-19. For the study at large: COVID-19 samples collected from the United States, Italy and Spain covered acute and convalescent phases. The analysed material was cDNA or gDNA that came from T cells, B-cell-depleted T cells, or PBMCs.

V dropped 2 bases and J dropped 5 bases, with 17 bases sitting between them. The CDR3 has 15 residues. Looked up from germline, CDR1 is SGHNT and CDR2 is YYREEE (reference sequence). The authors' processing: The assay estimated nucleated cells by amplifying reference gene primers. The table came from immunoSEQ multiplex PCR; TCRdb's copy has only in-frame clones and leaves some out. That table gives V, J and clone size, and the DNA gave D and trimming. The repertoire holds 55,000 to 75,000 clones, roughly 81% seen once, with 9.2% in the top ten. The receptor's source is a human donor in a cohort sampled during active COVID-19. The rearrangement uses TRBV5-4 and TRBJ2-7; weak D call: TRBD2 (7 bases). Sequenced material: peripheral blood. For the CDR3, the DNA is TGTGCCAGCAGCTTTGGGGGCGCGGGAGCAAACGAGCAGTACTTC. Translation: CASSFGGAGANEQYF.